The following is a T cell receptor (beta chain) sequence with its context. What it recognizes is unknown. The V and J ends lost 5 bases and 7 bases respectively, with 17 bases between them. The CDR3 loop spans 14 amino acids. The germline gives CDR1 SGHVS, CDR2 FQNEAQ. This entry comes from a study of T cells in Graves' hyperthyroidism and ophthalmopathy. Regarding the study as a whole: Also found in blood were most expanded thyroid clonotypes above 0.001.

Amplification targeted TCR beta CDR3 regions from RNA transcripts. In the first-round RT-PCR of the TCR CDR3, the HTBI primer set was used. TCRdb reprocessed the multiplex PCR reads via MiXCR and lists one record per CDR3 protein. Here the sample spans about 560,000 distinct CDR3 sequences, 16% being singletons. The authors deemed Graves' hyperthyroidism stable absent ophthalmopathy progression within 18 months. Those with hyperthyroidism were 18 to 65 years old, newly diagnosed, and ill for under 2 months. Uncontrolled infection, other autoimmune disease, pregnancy or lactation disqualified patients from enrolment.

The chain recombines TRBV7-8 with TRBJ1-1; D may be TRBD1 (6 bases). The receptor comes from a woman aged 18-29 years with Graves' hyperthyroidism. The specimen sequenced was blood. CDR3 sequence: CASSMKGGIVEAFF. The CDR3, as DNA: TGTGCCAGCAGCATGAAGGGGGGGATCGTTGAAGCTTTCTTT.